The entry that follows covers one T cell receptor (beta chain) sequence. This CDR3 spans 19 amino acids. V was clipped by 5 bases and J by 4 bases; unmatched bases: 22. The germline CDR1 and CDR2 sequences are SNHLY and FYNNEI. The data originate from a study of glioma-infiltrating T cells. Using RNA template, CDR3s of TCR alpha and beta were amplified with iRepertoire arm-PCR. MiXCR was run by TCRdb on the multiplex PCR reads, yielding one entry per CDR3 protein. In the table there are approximately 140,000 distinct CDR3 sequences, 24% of which are singletons. The TCR sequence derives from a human donor with low-grade glioma or glioblastoma, undergoing nonglioma brain surgery, or in good health (not recorded which). V usage is TRBV2 and J usage is TRBJ2-5; 7 bases are shared with TRBD2. The sequenced sample consisted of glioma tissue, nonneoplastic brain tissue, or PBMCs (not recorded which). The CDR3 loop reads CASSLVVAARKRGGETQYF. For the CDR3, the DNA is TGTGCCAGCAGTCTCGTCGTTGCAGCTAGGAAGCGGGGAGGAGAGACCCAGTACTTC.